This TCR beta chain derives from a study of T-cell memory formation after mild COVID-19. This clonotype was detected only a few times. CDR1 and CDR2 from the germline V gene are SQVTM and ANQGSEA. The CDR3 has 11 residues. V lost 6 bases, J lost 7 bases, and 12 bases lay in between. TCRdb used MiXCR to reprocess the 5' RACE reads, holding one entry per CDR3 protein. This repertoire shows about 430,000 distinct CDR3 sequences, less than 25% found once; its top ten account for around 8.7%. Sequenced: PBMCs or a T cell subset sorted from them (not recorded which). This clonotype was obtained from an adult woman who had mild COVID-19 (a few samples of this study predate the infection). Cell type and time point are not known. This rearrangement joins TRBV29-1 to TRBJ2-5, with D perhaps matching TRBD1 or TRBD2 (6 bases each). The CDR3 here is CSVLGGWTQYF. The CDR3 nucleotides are TGCAGCGTCCTAGGGGGGTGGACCCAGTACTTC.